This TCR beta chain was documented in a study of blood T cells in healthy people across ages. Many counts were recorded for this clonotype. Germline CDR1 reads DFQATT; CDR2 reads SNEGSKA (reference sequence). The CDR3 consists of 13 residues. V was clipped by 5 bases and J by 1 base, with 6 bases between them. The second PCR ran about 6 to 12 cycles with a sample-barcoded 5' primer and J-beta primers. TCRdb re-derived calls from the 5' RACE reads in MiXCR, one entry per CDR3 protein. The sample includes roughly 1,100,000 distinct CDR3 sequences, around 27% of them seen just once. A further study also used this sample, focusing on T cells of mothers and their children.

V usage is TRBV20-1 and J usage is TRBJ2-6; D remains ambiguous. The sequence came from a girl aged 2-10 years in good health. The sequencing sample was made of blood. CDR3 protein: CSAWGSGANVLTF. DNA for the CDR3: TGCAGTGCTTGGGGTTCTGGGGCCAACGTCCTGACTTTC.